The clone carrying this T cell receptor (beta chain) came up a few times. The data were obtained in a study of CD8+CD57+ T cells in acquired aplastic anemia. Across the study: Sorted CD4+ and CD8+ cells yielded about 3 ug of DNA on average.

CDR3 length: 13 amino acids. Trimming took off 3 bases at V and 2 bases at J, with 7 bases between the two ends. Germline CDR1 is ENHRY and CDR2 is SYGVKD. Patients included in sequencing had previously demonstrated CD8+CD57+ cell expansion by flow cytometry. When blood sampling took place, the patients had received no therapy. Profiling of TCR beta VDJ combinations and CDR3 sequences used genomic DNA as template. TCRdb re-analysed the reads in MiXCR, keeping a single row per CDR3 protein. The sample records around 190,000 distinct CDR3 sequences, 48% being singletons. The specimen sequenced was sorted CD4+, CD8+, or CD8+CD57+ T cells (not recorded which) from PBMCs. The sequence derives from a human donor with aplastic anemia. The chain links TRBV10-3 to TRBJ1-2; D is unclear. Here the CDR3 DNA reads TGTGCCATCAGTGATTATGGGAACTATGGCTACACCTTC. Protein: CAISDYGNYGYTF.